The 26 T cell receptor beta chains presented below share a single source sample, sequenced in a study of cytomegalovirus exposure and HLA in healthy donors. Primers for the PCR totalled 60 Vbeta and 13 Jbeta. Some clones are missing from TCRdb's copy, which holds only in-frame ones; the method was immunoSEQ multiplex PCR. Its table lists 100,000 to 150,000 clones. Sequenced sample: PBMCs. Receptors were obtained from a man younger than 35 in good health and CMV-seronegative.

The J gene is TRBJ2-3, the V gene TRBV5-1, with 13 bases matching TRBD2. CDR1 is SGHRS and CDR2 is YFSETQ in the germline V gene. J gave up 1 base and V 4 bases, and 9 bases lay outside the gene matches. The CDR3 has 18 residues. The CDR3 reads CASSRTSGGRVGTDTQYF. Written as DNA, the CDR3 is TGCGCCAGCAGCCGGACTAGCGGGGGCCGGGTTGGCACAGATACGCAGTATTTT.

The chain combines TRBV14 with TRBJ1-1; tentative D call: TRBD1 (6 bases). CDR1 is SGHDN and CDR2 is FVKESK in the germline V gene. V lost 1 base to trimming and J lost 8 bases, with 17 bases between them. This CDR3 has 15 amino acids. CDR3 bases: TGTGCCAGCAGCCAAGTCCCTGGGCAGGGGACCGAAGCTTTCTTT. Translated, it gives CASSQVPGQGTEAFF.

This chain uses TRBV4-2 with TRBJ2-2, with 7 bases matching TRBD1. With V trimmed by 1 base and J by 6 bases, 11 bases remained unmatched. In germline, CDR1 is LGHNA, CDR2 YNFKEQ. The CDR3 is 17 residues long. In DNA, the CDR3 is TGTGCCAGCAGCCAAGTAGGTGGACAGGTTAACGCCGGGGAGCTGTTTTTT. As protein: CASSQVGGQVNAGELFF.

In DNA, the CDR3 is TGTGCCAGCAGCACCACTCCCGGGGTGAACACTGAAGCTTTCTTT. This encodes CASSTTPGVNTEAFF. The gene calls are TRBV9 and TRBJ1-1; D not certain. V dropped 4 bases and J dropped 0 bases, with 13 bases sitting between them. Germline V lookup: CDR1 SGDLS, CDR2 YYNGEE. This CDR3 has 15 amino acids.

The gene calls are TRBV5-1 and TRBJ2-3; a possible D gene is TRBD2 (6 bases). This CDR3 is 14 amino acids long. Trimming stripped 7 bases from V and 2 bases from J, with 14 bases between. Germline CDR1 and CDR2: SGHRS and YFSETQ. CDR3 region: CASCPGEYTDTQYF. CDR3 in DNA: TGCGCCAGCTGTCCGGGAGAGTACACAGATACGCAGTATTTT.

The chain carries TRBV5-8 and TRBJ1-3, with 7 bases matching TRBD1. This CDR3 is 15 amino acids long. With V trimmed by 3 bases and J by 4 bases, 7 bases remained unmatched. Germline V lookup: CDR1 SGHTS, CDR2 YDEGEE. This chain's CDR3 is CASSSGMGQGNTIYF. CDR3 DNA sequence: TGTGCCAGCAGCTCCGGAATGGGACAGGGAAACACCATATATTTT.

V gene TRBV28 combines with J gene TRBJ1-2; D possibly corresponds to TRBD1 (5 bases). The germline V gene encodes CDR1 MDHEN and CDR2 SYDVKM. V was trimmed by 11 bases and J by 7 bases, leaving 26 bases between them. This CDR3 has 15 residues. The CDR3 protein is CAGVGNQGPSGGYTF. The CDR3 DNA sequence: TGTGCCGGGGTGGGGAACCAGGGCCCATCGGGTGGCTACACCTTC.

Written as DNA, the CDR3 is TGTGCCAGCAACAGGGGAACACCCCTCCACTTT. Translation gives CASNRGTPLHF. The V gene is TRBV2, the J gene TRBJ1-6; 7 bases are a match to TRBD1. With 7 bases clipped from V and 11 bases from J, the junction kept 2 bases outside the gene matches. The CDR3 sequence is 11 residues long. Per germline, CDR1 SNHLY and CDR2 FYNNEI.

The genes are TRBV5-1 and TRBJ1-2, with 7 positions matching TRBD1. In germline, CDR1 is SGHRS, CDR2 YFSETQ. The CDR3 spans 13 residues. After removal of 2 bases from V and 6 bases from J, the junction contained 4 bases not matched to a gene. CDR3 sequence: CASSLEGADGYTF. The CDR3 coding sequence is TGCGCCAGCAGCTTAGAGGGGGCCGATGGCTACACCTTC.

The CDR3, as DNA: TGTGCCAGCAGCTCCTCTACGCGGGGGCCCCGACCGACAGAGACCCAGTACTTC. This sequence encodes CASSSSTRGPRPTETQYF. The chain recombines TRBV11-2 with TRBJ2-5, with D possibly matching TRBD2 (7 bases). V shed 4 bases and J shed 4 bases, with 25 bases lying between them. The CDR3 runs 18 residues. The germline V gene encodes CDR1 SGHAT and CDR2 FQNNGV.

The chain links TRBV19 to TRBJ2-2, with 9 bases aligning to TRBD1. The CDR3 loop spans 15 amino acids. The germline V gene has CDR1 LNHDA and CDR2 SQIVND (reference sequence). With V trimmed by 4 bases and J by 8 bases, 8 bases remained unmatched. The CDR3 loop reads CASSTPTGGLGELFF. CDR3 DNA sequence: TGTGCCAGTAGTACCCCGACAGGGGGGTTAGGGGAGCTGTTTTTT.

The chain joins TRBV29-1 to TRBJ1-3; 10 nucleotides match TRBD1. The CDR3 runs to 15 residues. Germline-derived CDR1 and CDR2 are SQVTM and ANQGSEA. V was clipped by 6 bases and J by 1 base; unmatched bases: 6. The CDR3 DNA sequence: TGCAGCGTCATTTCGGGACAGGGGTCTGGAAACACCATATATTTT. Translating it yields CSVISGQGSGNTIYF.

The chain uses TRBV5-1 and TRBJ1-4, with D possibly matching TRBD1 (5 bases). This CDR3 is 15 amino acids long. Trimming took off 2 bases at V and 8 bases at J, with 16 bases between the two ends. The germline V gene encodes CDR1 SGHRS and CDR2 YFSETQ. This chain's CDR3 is CASSLSEQGREKLFF. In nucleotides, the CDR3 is TGCGCCAGCAGCTTATCTGAGCAGGGCCGCGAAAAACTGTTTTTT.

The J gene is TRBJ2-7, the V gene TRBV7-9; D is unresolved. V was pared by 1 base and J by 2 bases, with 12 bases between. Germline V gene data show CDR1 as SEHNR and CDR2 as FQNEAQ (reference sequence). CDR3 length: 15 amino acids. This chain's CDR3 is CASSLGLSVAYEQYF. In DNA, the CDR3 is TGTGCCAGCAGCTTAGGTCTTTCGGTCGCCTACGAGCAGTACTTC.

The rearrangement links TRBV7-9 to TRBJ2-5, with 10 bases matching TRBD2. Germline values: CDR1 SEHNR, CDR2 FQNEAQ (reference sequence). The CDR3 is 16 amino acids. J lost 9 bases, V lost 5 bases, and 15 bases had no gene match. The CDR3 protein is CASSQGGLADITAQYF. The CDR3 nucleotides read TGTGCCAGCAGCCAAGGTGGACTAGCGGATATCACGGCCCAGTACTTC.

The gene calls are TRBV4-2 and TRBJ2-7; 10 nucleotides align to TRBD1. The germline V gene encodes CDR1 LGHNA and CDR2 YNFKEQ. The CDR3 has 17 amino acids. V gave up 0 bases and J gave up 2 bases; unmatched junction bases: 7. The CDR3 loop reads CASSQDSGDRGPYEQYF. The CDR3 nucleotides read TGTGCCAGCAGCCAAGATTCTGGGGACAGGGGTCCCTACGAGCAGTACTTC.

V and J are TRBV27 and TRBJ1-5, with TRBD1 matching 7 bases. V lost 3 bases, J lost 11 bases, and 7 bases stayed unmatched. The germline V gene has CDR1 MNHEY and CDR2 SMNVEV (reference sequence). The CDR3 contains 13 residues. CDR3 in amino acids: CASSFRGTSAQHF. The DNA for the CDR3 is TGTGCCAGCAGTTTCAGGGGGACGTCGGCCCAGCATTTT.

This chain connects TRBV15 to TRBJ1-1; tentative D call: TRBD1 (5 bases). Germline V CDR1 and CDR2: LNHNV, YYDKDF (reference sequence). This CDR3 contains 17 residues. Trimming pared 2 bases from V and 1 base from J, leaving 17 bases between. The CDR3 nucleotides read TGTGCCACCAGCAGACCTCAGATGAGCGGGGGGAACACTGAAGCTTTCTTT. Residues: CATSRPQMSGGNTEAFF.

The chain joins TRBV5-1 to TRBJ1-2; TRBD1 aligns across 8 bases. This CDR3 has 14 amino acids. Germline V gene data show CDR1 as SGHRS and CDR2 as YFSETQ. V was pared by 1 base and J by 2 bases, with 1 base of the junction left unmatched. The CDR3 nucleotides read TGCGCCAGCAGCTTGCGACAGGGGAACTATGGCTACACCTTC. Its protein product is CASSLRQGNYGYTF.

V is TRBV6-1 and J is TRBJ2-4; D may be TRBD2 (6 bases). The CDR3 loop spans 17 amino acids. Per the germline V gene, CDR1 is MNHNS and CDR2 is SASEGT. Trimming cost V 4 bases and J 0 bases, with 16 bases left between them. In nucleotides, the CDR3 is TGTGCCAGCAGTGCCACAAACGGGGGACTAGCCAAAAACATTCAGTACTTC. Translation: CASSATNGGLAKNIQYF.

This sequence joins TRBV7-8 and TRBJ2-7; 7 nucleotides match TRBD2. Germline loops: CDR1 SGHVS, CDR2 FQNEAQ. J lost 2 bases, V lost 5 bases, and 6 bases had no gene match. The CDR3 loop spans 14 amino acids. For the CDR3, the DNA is TGTGCCAGCAGCCCGCTGCGGGGGACCTACGAGCAGTACTTC. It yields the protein CASSPLRGTYEQYF.

The chain's CDR3 is CASSQDQLAGGSYEQYF. The CDR3 nucleotides are TGCGCCAGCAGCCAAGACCAACTAGCGGGGGGATCCTACGAGCAGTACTTC. The chain recombines TRBV4-1 with TRBJ2-7, with TRBD2 matching 12 bases. With V trimmed by 0 bases and J by 1 base, 4 bases remained unmatched. Germline lookup yields CDR1 MGHRA and CDR2 YSYEKL. The length of the CDR3 is 17 residues.

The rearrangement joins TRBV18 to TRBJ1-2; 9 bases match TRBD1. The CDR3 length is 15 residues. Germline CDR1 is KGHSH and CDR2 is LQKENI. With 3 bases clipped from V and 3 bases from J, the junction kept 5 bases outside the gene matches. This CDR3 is CASSPTGGRDYGYTF. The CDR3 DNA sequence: TGTGCCAGCTCACCTACAGGGGGCAGGGACTATGGCTACACCTTC.

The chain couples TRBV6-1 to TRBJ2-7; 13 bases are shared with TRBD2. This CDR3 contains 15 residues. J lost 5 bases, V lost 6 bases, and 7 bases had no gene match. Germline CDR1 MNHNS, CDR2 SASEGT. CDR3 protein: CASSLLAGGPDEQYF. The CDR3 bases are TGTGCCAGCAGCTTACTAGCGGGGGGGCCTGACGAGCAGTACTTC.

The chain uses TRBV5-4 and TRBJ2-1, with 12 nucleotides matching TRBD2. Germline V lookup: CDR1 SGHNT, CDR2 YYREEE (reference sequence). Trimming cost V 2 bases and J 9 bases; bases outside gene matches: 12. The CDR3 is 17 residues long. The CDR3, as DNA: TGTGCCAGCAGCTTCCCGACTAGCGGGAGTGGTTCAAGTGAGCAGTTCTTC. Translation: CASSFPTSGSGSSEQFF. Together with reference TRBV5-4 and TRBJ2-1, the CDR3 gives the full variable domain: ETGVTQSPTHLIKTRGQQVTLRCSSQSGHNTVSWYQQALGQGPQFIFQYYREEENGRGNFPPRFSGLQFPNYSSELNVNALELDDSALYLCASSFPTSGSGSSEQFFGPGTRLTVL.

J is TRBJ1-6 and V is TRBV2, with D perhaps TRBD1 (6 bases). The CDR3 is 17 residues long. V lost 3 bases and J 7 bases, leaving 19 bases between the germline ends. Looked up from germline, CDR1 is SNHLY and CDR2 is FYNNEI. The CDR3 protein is CASSDGPWQGNNSPLHF. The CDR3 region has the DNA TGTGCCAGCAGTGATGGTCCTTGGCAGGGGAACAATTCACCCCTCCACTTT.